The clone carrying this TCR beta chain came up a few times. Its antigen is still unknown. TCRdb independently ran MiXCR on the reads; one entry per CDR3 protein. This sample has about 130,000 distinct CDR3 sequences, with 32% found just once. This record comes from a study of T cell repertoires in cytomegalovirus infection. The wider study: Peptides in the study included HLA-C-restricted and HLA-B-restricted CMV epitopes.

V shed 2 bases and J shed 1 base, with 12 bases lying between them. This CDR3 comprises 15 residues. Germline V gene sequence: CDR1 MGHRA, CDR2 YSYEKL. J is TRBJ2-7 and V is TRBV4-1; weak D call: TRBD1 (6 bases). The sequences come from CD8+ T cells from cultured PBMCs, collected from culture after CMV antigen stimulation. This TCR came from a human donor in good health (CMV status not recorded). Some clones in this sample may be carry-over from other donors' samples. CDR3 amino acids: CASSQHRVGSYEQYF. The CDR3 DNA sequence: TGCGCCAGCAGCCAACACAGGGTAGGATCCTACGAGCAGTACTTC.